This TCR beta chain is from a study of T cell responses to AZD1222 COVID-19 vaccine. General study results and limits: Only six or seven AZD1222 recipients were seropositive at baseline. In all cases, repertoires were sampled only after the peak T cell response. A mostly white British donor set with more females was recruited, and clonal diversity was possibly underestimated. Spike-wide coverage was observed for vaccine-associated CD4 TCRs, with dominant responses at 160-218 and 743-854.

This clone was seen just once. The target antigen is unknown. Assay: immunoSEQ multiplex PCR; the TCRdb copy retains only in-frame clones and omits some. The data hold 130,000 to 150,000 clones, with approximately 90% observed a single time. The germline gives CDR1 MNHEY, CDR2 SVGEGT. The length of the CDR3 is 15 residues. V lost 0 bases, J lost 0 bases, and 7 bases lay in between. The material was peripheral blood, obtained on day 0 of AZD1222 vaccination. The chain combines TRBV6-2 or TRBV6-3 with TRBJ2-3; tentative D call: TRBD2 (5 bases). This TCR was sampled from an adult in good health. The CDR3 loop reads CASSYSERSTDTQYF. As DNA, the CDR3 is TGTGCCAGCAGTTACTCTGAGCGGAGCACAGATACGCAGTATTTT.